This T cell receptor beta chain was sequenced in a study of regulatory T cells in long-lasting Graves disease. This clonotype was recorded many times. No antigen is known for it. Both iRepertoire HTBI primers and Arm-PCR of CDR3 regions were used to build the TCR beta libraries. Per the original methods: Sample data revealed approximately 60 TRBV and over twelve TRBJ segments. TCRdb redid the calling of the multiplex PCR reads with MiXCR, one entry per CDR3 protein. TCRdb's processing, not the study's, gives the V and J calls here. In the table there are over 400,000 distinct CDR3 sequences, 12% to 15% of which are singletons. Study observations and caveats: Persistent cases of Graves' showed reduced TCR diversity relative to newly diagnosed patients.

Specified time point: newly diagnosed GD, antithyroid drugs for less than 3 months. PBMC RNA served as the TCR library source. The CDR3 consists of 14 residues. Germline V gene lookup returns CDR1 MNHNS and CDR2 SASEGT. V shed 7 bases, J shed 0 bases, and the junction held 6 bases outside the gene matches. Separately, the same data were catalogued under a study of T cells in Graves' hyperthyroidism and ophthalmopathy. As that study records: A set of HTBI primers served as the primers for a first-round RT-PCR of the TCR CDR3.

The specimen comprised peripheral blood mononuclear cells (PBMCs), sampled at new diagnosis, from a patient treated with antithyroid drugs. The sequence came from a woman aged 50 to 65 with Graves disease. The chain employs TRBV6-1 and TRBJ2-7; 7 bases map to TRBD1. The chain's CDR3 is CASIQGDSSYEQYF. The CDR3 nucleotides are TGTGCCAGCATCCAGGGGGACAGCTCCTACGAGCAGTACTTC.